This T cell receptor (beta chain) originates from a study of CD8 T cells in Susac syndrome. The overall study: Within the sequenced group of Susac syndrome patients, six showed active disease and eight or nine were in remission.

RNA amounts of roughly 0.45 to 1 ug underwent reverse transcription with random hexamers. The CDR3 of TCR beta was amplified by immunoSEQ multiplex PCR across 54 Vbeta and 13 Jbeta. TCRdb re-called the immunoSEQ multiplex PCR reads through MiXCR, storing one row per CDR3 protein. The table records more than 150,000 distinct CDR3 sequences, approximately 96% of them present only once. Sequencing of TCR beta was undertaken in CD8+ and CD4+ T cells derived from blood. Looked up from germline, CDR1 is DFQATT and CDR2 is SNEGSKA (reference sequence). With 3 bases removed from V and 5 bases from J, the gap between germline ends came to 10 bases. This CDR3 comprises 12 residues. Study-wide results and limits: The authors acknowledged that their TCR sequencing and HLA analysis involved a relatively small number of individuals.

To note about this clonotype: Its antigen is unidentified.

The TCR sequence derives from a human donor with Susac syndrome. The rearrangement joins TRBV20-1 to TRBJ2-5; D remains ambiguous. Sequences were obtained from CD4+ T cells from PBMCs. The CDR3 here is CSASSGVETQYF. The DNA of the CDR3 is TGCAGTGCTAGTAGTGGGGTGGAGACCCAGTACTTC.